Listed below are T cell receptor beta chains from one sample, sequenced in a study of cytomegalovirus exposure and HLA in healthy donors. Sequenced by immunoSEQ multiplex PCR; TCRdb stores in-frame clones only, minus some. The listing records some 110,000 clones. Sequencing was performed on PBMCs. These receptor sequences come from a man aged 40-49 years in good health and CMV-seropositive. Each CDR3 is given with its conserved first and last residue.

j_gene	v_gene	CDR3aa
TRBJ1-1	TRBV6-6	CASSLSNRAFF
TRBJ2-4	TRBV5-1	CASSLVLGEGNIQYF
TRBJ1-5	TRBV7-2	CASSLRSSNQPQHF
TRBJ2-2	TRBV6-1	CASRSGSGTGELFF
TRBJ2-1	TRBV6-1	CASSELAPWEQFF
TRBJ2-4	TRBV14	CASSQVGQGQLKNIQYF
TRBJ2-3	TRBV29-1	CSVSGLAGELDTQYF
TRBJ2-5	TRBV7-7	CASSPYRDRSWETQYF
TRBJ1-4	TRBV5-4	CASSLAGGIQEKLFF
TRBJ2-1	TRBV29-1	CSVEGRDEQFF
TRBJ1-5	TRBV7-9	CASSSGGTGVGNQPQHF
TRBJ2-5	TRBV7-9	CASSLSVAGGYQETQYF
TRBJ2-2	TRBV10-2	CASSHPGLTGELFF
TRBJ1-3	TRBV19	CASSIQGSRNTIYF
TRBJ1-4	TRBV28	CASSFRDRGNEKLFF
TRBJ2-3	TRBV20-1	CSATLNTQYF
TRBJ1-5	TRBV15	CATSRGGDNQPQHF